The 10 T cell receptor beta chains below all came from one sample that was sequenced in a study of blood T cell repertoires in COVID-19. TCRdb's copy holds only in-frame clones and misses some; the assay was immunoSEQ multiplex PCR. The repertoire holds around 250,000 clones, with about 90% as singletons. The sample was PBMCs or T cells enriched from blood (not recorded which). Receptors originate from a human donor in a cohort exposed to, infected with or recovered from COVID-19 (not recorded which). The donor label of this sample is uncertain.

The rearrangement joins TRBV6-1 to TRBJ2-2; the D gene is possibly TRBD2 (6 bases). The CDR3 is 13 residues long. The germline gives CDR1 MNHNS, CDR2 SASEGT. Trimming pared 8 bases from V and 5 bases from J, leaving 12 bases between. The CDR3 DNA reads as TGTGCCAGCCGGAGGGGCAGAACCGGGGAGCTGTTTTTT. As protein: CASRRGRTGELFF.

The CDR3 loop is CASRPTGGLRYEQYF. The CDR3 nucleotides read TGTGCCAGCAGGCCAACAGGGGGGCTGCGCTACGAGCAGTACTTC. The rearrangement uses TRBV6-5 and TRBJ2-7, with 8 bases aligning to TRBD1. Germline-derived CDR1 and CDR2 are MNHEY and SVGAGI. This CDR3 spans 15 amino acids. V was clipped by 6 bases and J by 3 bases; unmatched bases: 10.

V gene TRBV7-3 combines with J gene TRBJ2-1; 11 nucleotides agree with TRBD2. The J segment lost 4 bases and the V segment lost 1 base, leaving 6 bases of the junction unmatched. The CDR3 contains 17 residues. The V gene's germline CDR1 is SGHTA and CDR2 FQGTGA. CDR3 DNA sequence: TGTGCCAGCAGCTTAAATCCCGCTAGCGGGGGGTACAATGAGCAGTTCTTC. It is translated as CASSLNPASGGYNEQFF.

This clone was seen only once. This chain links TRBV7-9 with TRBJ2-4, with D perhaps TRBD2 (6 bases). V was trimmed by 2 bases and J by 8 bases, leaving 16 bases between them. CDR1 is SEHNR, CDR2 FQNEAQ, per germline (reference sequence). The CDR3 is made up of 15 amino acids. CDR3 amino acids: CASSLYPSTRDIQYF. As DNA, the CDR3 is TGTGCCAGCAGCTTATACCCATCGACTAGAGACATTCAGTACTTC.

The chain links TRBV5-4 to TRBJ1-2, with 7 bases lining up with TRBD1. This CDR3 region has 12 residues. Germline loops: CDR1 SGHNT, CDR2 YYREEE (reference sequence). V was pared by 3 bases and J by 8 bases, with 4 bases of the junction left unmatched. The CDR3 here is CASSSTGNGYTF. The CDR3 coding sequence is TGTGCCAGCAGCTCGACAGGGAACGGCTACACCTTC.

This chain joins TRBV12-3 or TRBV12-4 and TRBJ2-5; weak D call: TRBD1 (6 bases). V was cut by 2 bases and J by 6 bases, with 10 bases left in between. The CDR3 contains 13 residues. The CDR3 coding sequence is TGTGCCAGCAGTTTACGAGGGGGAAAGACCCAGTACTTC. As protein: CASSLRGGKTQYF.

This clone appeared a single time. The chain links TRBV7-9 to TRBJ1-6; D unclear. This CDR3 comprises 15 residues. V lost 5 bases and J lost 8, with 16 bases in between. Germline CDR1 SEHNR, CDR2 FQNEAQ (reference sequence). Here the CDR3 DNA reads TGTGCCAGCAGCCCTGACGGGGAGGCGGATTCACCCCTCCACTTT. It is translated as CASSPDGEADSPLHF.

This clone was counted once. V is TRBV12-3 or TRBV12-4 and J is TRBJ2-5; no reliable D call. V was trimmed by 3 bases and J by 5 bases, leaving 10 bases between them. The CDR3 is made up of 13 amino acids. This chain's CDR3 is CASSFRPGETQYF. The CDR3, as DNA: TGTGCCAGCAGTTTCCGGCCCGGGGAGACCCAGTACTTC.

The chain employs TRBV19 and TRBJ2-2; the match to TRBD1 covers 7 bases. The CDR3 contains 15 residues. The J segment lost 4 bases and the V segment lost 3 bases, leaving 5 bases of the junction unmatched. The germline V gene encodes CDR1 LNHDA and CDR2 SQIVND (reference sequence). DNA of the CDR3: TGTGCCAGTAGTATTCGTCCAGGGGGCACCGGGGAGCTGTTTTTT. Translation gives CASSIRPGGTGELFF.

The J gene is TRBJ1-2, the V gene TRBV7-2, with D maybe TRBD1 (5 bases). This CDR3 region has 15 residues. Trimming left V 0 bases short and J 2 bases short, with 10 bases between. Per germline, CDR1 SGHTA and CDR2 FQGNSA. CDR3: CASSLAQGRNYGYTF. CDR3 DNA sequence: TGTGCCAGCAGCTTAGCGCAGGGCCGGAACTATGGCTACACCTTC.